The 21 T cell receptor beta chains presented below share a single source sample, sequenced in a study of blood T cell repertoires in COVID-19. Repertoires were generated with immunoSEQ multiplex PCR, while TCRdb's copy carries only in-frame clones and drops some. This table has 60,000 to 75,000 clones, more than 75% appearing once. Sequences were obtained from peripheral blood. Receptor source: a human donor in a cohort sampled during active COVID-19.

The genes are TRBV6-4 and TRBJ2-1; the match to TRBD1 covers 9 bases. This CDR3 contains 14 residues. In germline, CDR1 is MRHNA, CDR2 SNTAGT. V lost 0 bases to trimming and J lost 6 bases; unmatched junction nucleotides: 0. CDR3 bases: TGTGCCAGCAGTGACTCGACAGGGGGCAATGAGCAGTTCTTC. Its translation: CASSDSTGGNEQFF.

The rearrangement uses TRBV10-1 and TRBJ2-3; D uncertain. The germline V and J ends were trimmed by 10 bases and 2 bases, with 4 bases remaining between them. The CDR3 covers 10 residues. Looked up from germline, CDR1 is WNHNN and CDR2 is SYGVQD (reference sequence). The CDR3 reads CATSTDTQYF. The CDR3 DNA reads TGCGCCACCTCCACAGATACGCAGTATTTT.

The chain joins TRBV7-6 to TRBJ2-7; TRBD1 matches at 7 bases. This CDR3 has 14 residues. CDR1 is SGHVS and CDR2 is FNYEAQ in the germline V gene. After removal of 3 bases from V and 2 bases from J, the junction contained 4 bases not matched to a gene. Here the CDR3 DNA reads TGTGCCAGCAGCTTGGGACAGCCGCCCTACGAGCAGTACTTC. It is translated as CASSLGQPPYEQYF.

The rearrangement links TRBV7-2 to TRBJ2-3, with D perhaps TRBD2 (6 bases). The CDR3 consists of 18 residues. The germline V gene encodes CDR1 SGHTA and CDR2 FQGNSA. With 1 base removed from V and 1 base from J, the gap between germline ends came to 18 bases. The CDR3: CASSLVLMRWGGTDTQYF. CDR3 nucleotides: TGTGCCAGCAGCTTAGTCTTGATGCGGTGGGGGGGCACAGATACGCAGTATTTT.

This rearrangement joins TRBV27 to TRBJ2-7; 9 bases align to TRBD1. CDR3 length: 13 amino acids. V lost 4 bases and J lost 4; bases outside the gene matches: 2. Germline values: CDR1 MNHEY, CDR2 SMNVEV (reference sequence). The CDR3 is CASSSGQGYEQYF. The CDR3 bases are TGTGCCAGCAGTTCCGGACAGGGGTACGAGCAGTACTTC.

In its sample, this clone was seen once. The rearrangement joins TRBV13 to TRBJ1-1; D not resolved. The CDR3 is made up of 13 amino acids. V shed 1 base and J shed 3 bases, with 6 bases lying between them. Per the germline V gene, CDR1 is PRHDT and CDR2 is FYEKMQ (reference sequence). The CDR3 here is CASSLVSYTEAFF. The CDR3 DNA sequence: TGTGCCAGCAGCTTAGTATCTTACACTGAAGCTTTCTTT.

This rearrangement joins TRBV6-5 to TRBJ1-4; 7 nucleotides align to TRBD1. J was trimmed by 8 bases and V by 7 bases; bases with no gene match: 13. Germline CDR1 reads MNHEY; CDR2 reads SVGAGI. The CDR3 spans 15 residues. In DNA form, the CDR3 reads TGTGCCAGCAAAAGAAACAGGGGAGAAGGAGAAAAACTGTTTTTT. Residues: CASKRNRGEGEKLFF.

The V gene is TRBV5-8, the J gene TRBJ2-7; TRBD1 aligns across 8 bases. V shed 4 bases, J shed 4 bases, and the junction held 16 bases outside the gene matches. CDR1 and CDR2 (germline): SGHTS, YDEGEE. CDR3 length equals 17 residues. CDR3 sequence (DNA): TGTGCCAGCAGCGCCGACAGGGGCAGTAGTATACGATACGAGCAGTACTTC. It encodes CASSADRGSSIRYEQYF.

This clone was recorded once. The rearrangement joins TRBV5-5 to TRBJ1-2; no firm D call. V was cut by 4 bases and J by 8 bases, with 12 bases left in between. The CDR3 contains 12 residues. Germline V gives CDR1 SGHKS, CDR2 YYEKEE (reference sequence). The DNA for the CDR3 is TGTGCCAGCAGCCTTGACTCCATAGGCTACACCTTC. Translation gives CASSLDSIGYTF.

This chain joins TRBV19 and TRBJ2-3; 9 bases are a match to TRBD1. The CDR3 extends over 14 amino acids. V trimming: 4 bases; J trimming: 2 bases; junction bases outside the gene matches: 1. Germline CDR1 LNHDA, CDR2 SQIVND (reference sequence). The CDR3 nucleotides are TGTGCCAGTAGTAGGGACAGGGACACAGATACGCAGTATTTT. Protein: CASSRDRDTDTQYF.

The chain has TRBV15 and TRBJ2-7; weak D call: TRBD1 (5 bases). Trimming left V 1 base short and J 4 bases short, with 14 bases between. The germline V gene encodes CDR1 LNHNV and CDR2 YYDKDF (reference sequence). The CDR3 consists of 15 residues. For the CDR3, the DNA is TGTGCCACCAGCAGAGTGAAGACAGCAGTTTACGAGCAGTACTTC. Encoded protein: CATSRVKTAVYEQYF.

CDR3 loop: CAWGQGNYGYTF. The CDR3 nucleotides read TGTGCCTGGGGACAGGGTAACTATGGCTACACCTTC. The chain uses TRBV30 and TRBJ1-2, with 8 bases identical to TRBD1. The germline gives CDR1 GTSNPN, CDR2 SVGIG (reference sequence). Trimming cost V 5 bases and J 1 base; bases outside gene matches: 0. This CDR3 comprises 12 residues.

The chain combines TRBV19 with TRBJ2-1, with D perhaps matching TRBD2 (5 bases). This CDR3 is built from 13 residues. Per the germline V gene, CDR1 is LNHDA and CDR2 is SQIVND (reference sequence). The ends were cut back, 3 bases at V and 5 bases at J, with 8 bases in the middle. The CDR3 DNA is TGTGCCAGTAGTATCGGGGTTAACAATGAGCAGTTCTTC. The encoded protein is CASSIGVNNEQFF.

The chain combines TRBV5-4 with TRBJ2-3, with 7 bases that match TRBD1. J lost 2 bases, V lost 9 bases, and 9 bases had no gene match. Germline CDR1 is SGHNT and CDR2 is YYREEE (reference sequence). The CDR3 has 14 residues. CDR3 residues: CATRMTGLTDTQYF. CDR3 nucleotide sequence: TGTGCCACCCGAATGACAGGGCTCACAGATACGCAGTATTTT.

The chain joins TRBV7-9 to TRBJ2-7; 7 bases map to TRBD1. J gave up 6 bases and V 6 bases, and 14 bases lay outside the gene matches. The CDR3 runs to 15 residues. The germline gives CDR1 SEHNR, CDR2 FQNEAQ (reference sequence). The CDR3 DNA sequence: TGTGCCAGCAGAGGCCGACAGGGATCTCCGTCCGAGCAGTACTTC. Protein product: CASRGRQGSPSEQYF. The full variable domain, rest sourced from reference TRBV7-9 and TRBJ2-7, is DTGVSQNPRHKITKRGQNVTFRCDPISEHNRLYWYRQTLGQGPEFLTYFQNEAQLEKSRLLSDRFSAERPKGSFSTLEIQRTEQGDSAMYLCASRGRQGSPSEQYFGPGTRLTVT.

V usage is TRBV5-6 and J usage is TRBJ2-5, with TRBD2 identical over 15 bases. Trimming at V came to 2 bases and at J to 3 bases, leaving 8 bases not matched to a gene. Germline CDR1 reads SGHDT; CDR2 reads YYEEEE. The CDR3 spans 18 residues. In DNA, the CDR3 is TGTGCCAGCAGCTTCGGGACTAGCGGGGGGACGACTGAAGAGACCCAGTACTTC. As protein: CASSFGTSGGTTEETQYF.

The chain employs TRBV14 and TRBJ1-6; TRBD1 matches at 7 bases. Germline CDR1 reads SGHDN; CDR2 reads FVKESK. The CDR3 runs 13 residues. After removal of 4 bases from V and 7 bases from J, the junction contained 1 base not matched to a gene. The CDR3 region is CASSPDRNSPLHF. CDR3 DNA: TGTGCCAGCAGCCCGGACAGGAATTCACCCCTCCACTTT.

This chain joins TRBV7-9 and TRBJ2-7, with D tentatively TRBD1 (6 bases). The V end was cut by 10 bases, the J end by 5 bases, with 15 bases between. CDR3 length: 12 amino acids. The germline V gene has CDR1 SEHNR and CDR2 FQNEAQ (reference sequence). The CDR3 here is CATSNRVDEQYF. The CDR3 DNA sequence: TGTGCCACCTCCAACAGGGTGGACGAGCAGTACTTC.

The rearrangement joins TRBV6-2 or TRBV6-3 to TRBJ2-7, with TRBD2 identical over 10 bases. This CDR3 is built from 16 residues. V trimming: 6 bases; J trimming: 2 bases; junction bases outside the gene matches: 10. Germline CDR1 and CDR2: MNHEY and SVGEGT. This chain's CDR3 is CASSQQLAGLTYEQYF. CDR3 bases: TGTGCCAGCAGCCAACAACTAGCGGGGCTTACCTACGAGCAGTACTTC.

A few counts support this clone. The V call is TRBV5-1, the J call TRBJ2-1, with D possibly TRBD1 on 6 matching bases. This CDR3 has 13 amino acids. V was clipped by 2 bases and J by 6 bases, with 9 bases between them. Germline loops: CDR1 SGHRS, CDR2 YFSETQ. CDR3 DNA sequence: TGCGCCAGCAGCTTAGGACAGAGCAATGAGCAGTTCTTC. It yields the protein CASSLGQSNEQFF.

The rearrangement links TRBV7-9 to TRBJ2-3, with TRBD2 as a possible D gene (6 bases). Germline CDR1 is SEHNR and CDR2 is FQNEAQ (reference sequence). The CDR3 is made up of 15 amino acids. Trimming pared 5 bases from V and 0 bases from J, leaving 12 bases between. Here the CDR3 reads CASSASGLSTDTQYF. In nucleotides, the CDR3 is TGTGCCAGCAGCGCCTCGGGACTCAGCACAGATACGCAGTATTTT. The full variable domain, in which reference TRBV7-9 and TRBJ2-3 provide the parts outside the CDR3, is DTGVSQNPRHKITKRGQNVTFRCDPISEHNRLYWYRQTLGQGPEFLTYFQNEAQLEKSRLLSDRFSAERPKGSFSTLEIQRTEQGDSAMYLCASSASGLSTDTQYFGPGTRLTVL.